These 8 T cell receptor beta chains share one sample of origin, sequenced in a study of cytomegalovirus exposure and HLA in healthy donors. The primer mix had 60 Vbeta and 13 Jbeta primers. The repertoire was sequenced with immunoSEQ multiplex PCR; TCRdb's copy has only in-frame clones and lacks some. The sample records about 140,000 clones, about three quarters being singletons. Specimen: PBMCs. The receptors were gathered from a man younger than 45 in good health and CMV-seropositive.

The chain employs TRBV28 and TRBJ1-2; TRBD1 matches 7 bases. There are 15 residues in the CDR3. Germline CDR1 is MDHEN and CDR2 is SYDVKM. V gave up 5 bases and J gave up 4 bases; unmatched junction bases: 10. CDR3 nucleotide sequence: TGTGCCAGCAGTCCCGCAGAAGGGGGCGGCTATGGCTACACCTTC. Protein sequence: CASSPAEGGGYGYTF.

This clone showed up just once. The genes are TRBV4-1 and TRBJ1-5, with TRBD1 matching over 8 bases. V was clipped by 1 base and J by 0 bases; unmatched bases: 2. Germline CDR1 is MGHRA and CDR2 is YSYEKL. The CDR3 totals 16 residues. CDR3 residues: CASSQATGVSNQPQHF. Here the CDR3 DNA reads TGCGCCAGCAGCCAAGCGACAGGGGTTAGCAATCAGCCCCAGCATTTT.

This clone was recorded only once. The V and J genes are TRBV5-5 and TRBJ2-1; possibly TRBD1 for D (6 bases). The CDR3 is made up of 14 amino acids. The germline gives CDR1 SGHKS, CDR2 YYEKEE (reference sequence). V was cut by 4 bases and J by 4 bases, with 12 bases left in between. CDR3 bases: TGTGCCAGCAGCATCTGGACAGTTTACAATGAGCAGTTCTTC. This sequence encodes CASSIWTVYNEQFF.

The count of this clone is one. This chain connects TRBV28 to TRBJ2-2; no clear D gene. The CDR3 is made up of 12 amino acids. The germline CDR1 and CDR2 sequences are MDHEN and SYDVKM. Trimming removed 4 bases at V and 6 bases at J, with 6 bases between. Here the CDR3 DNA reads TGTGCCAGCAGTTCGTCAGCCGGGGAGCTGTTTTTT. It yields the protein CASSSSAGELFF.

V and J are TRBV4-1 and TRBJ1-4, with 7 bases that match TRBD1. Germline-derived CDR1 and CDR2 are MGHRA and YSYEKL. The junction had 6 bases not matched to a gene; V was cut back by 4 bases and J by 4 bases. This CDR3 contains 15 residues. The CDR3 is CASSPPGQLNEKLFF. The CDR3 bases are TGCGCCAGCAGCCCCCCGGGACAGCTTAATGAAAAACTGTTTTTT.

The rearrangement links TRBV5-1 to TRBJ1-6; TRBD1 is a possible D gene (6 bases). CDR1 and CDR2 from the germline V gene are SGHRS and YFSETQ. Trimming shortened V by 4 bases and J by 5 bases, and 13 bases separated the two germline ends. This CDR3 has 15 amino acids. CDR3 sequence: CASSPRTEDNSPLHF. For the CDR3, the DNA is TGCGCCAGCAGCCCCCGGACAGAAGATAATTCACCCCTCCACTTT.

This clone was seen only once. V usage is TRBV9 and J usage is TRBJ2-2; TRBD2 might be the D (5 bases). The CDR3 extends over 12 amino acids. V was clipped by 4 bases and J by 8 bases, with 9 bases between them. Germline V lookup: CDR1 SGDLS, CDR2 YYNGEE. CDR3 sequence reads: CASSPREGELFF. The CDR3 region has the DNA TGTGCCAGCAGCCCGAGGGAAGGGGAGCTGTTTTTT.

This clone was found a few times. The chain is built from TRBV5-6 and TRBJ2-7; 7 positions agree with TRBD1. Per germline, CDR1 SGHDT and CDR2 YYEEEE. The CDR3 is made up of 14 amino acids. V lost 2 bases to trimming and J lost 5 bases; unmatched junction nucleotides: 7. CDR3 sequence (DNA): TGTGCCAGCAGCTTAGGGCAGGGGGTCGACGAGCAGTACTTC. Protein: CASSLGQGVDEQYF.